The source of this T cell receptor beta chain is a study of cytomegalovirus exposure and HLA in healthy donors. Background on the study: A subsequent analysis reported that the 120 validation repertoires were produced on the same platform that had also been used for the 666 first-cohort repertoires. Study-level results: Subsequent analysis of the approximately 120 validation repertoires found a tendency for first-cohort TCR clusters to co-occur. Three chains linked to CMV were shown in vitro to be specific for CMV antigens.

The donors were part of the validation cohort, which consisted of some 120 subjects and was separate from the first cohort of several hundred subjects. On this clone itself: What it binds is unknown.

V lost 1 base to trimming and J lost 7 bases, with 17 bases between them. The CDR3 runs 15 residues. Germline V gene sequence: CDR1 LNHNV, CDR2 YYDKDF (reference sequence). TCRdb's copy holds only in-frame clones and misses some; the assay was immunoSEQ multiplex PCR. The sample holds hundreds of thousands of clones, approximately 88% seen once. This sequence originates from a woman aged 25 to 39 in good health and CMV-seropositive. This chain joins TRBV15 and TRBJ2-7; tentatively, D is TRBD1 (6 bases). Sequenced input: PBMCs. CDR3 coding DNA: TGTGCCACCAGCAGAGTCCAGGGGCCTGCGGAGGAGCAGTACTTC. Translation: CATSRVQGPAEEQYF.